This T cell receptor beta chain derives from a study of human T cells and chemical hapten exposure. There are 12 residues in the CDR3. V was shortened by 6 bases and J by 4 bases, with 8 bases between the two germline ends. Germline CDR1 is MDHEN and CDR2 is SYDVKM. Library preparation tagged each individual cDNA molecule with a unique molecular identifier. In the study's own analysis: Samples ranged from roughly 20,000 to 750,000 TCRs, with a median of approximately 90,000. TCRdb ran MiXCR on the RACE reads and lists one entry per CDR3 protein. What appears here as the V and J calls and clone size reflects TCRdb's work, not the paper's. The sample contains over 300,000 distinct CDR3 sequences, 5.1% of which appear only once. Points from the study as a whole: Counts of expanded TCRs at PT1 were positively correlated with patch test score.

Noted time point: pre-sensitization, week 0. Treatment meaning: therapeutic diphenylcyclopropenone sensitization with weekly scalp DPC. Before extraction, the whole blood was not fractionated, and total RNA was taken from it. This clonotype was counted ten times or more. The antigen is undetermined. The source was whole blood, collected in connection with sensitization to the hapten diphenylcyclopropenone (DPC). The chain uses TRBV28 and TRBJ2-3, with D hard to call. This TCR came from a woman aged 50 to 65 with alopecia areata. Some clones in this sample may be carry-over from other donors' samples. The DNA for the CDR3 is TGTGCCAGCAGCCGGGTCGCAGATACGCAGTATTTT. It specifies CASSRVADTQYF.